This is a list of T cell receptor beta chains from one sample in a study of cytomegalovirus exposure and HLA in healthy donors. The protocol was immunoSEQ multiplex PCR, while the TCRdb copy is restricted to in-frame clones and leaves out a portion. The repertoire holds roughly 180,000 clones, approximately 85% seen once, with almost 9.5% in the top ten. Sequences were obtained from PBMCs. Receptors were obtained from a man aged 18 to 35 in good health and CMV-seropositive. The CDR3 runs from the conserved cysteine through the conserved F or W.

v_gene	CDR3aa
TRBV18	CASSNTRTAPSSYEQYF
TRBV18	CASSPFRGSSYEQYF
TRBV15	CATSSSTTTQYF
TRBV25-1	CASSQGGKGAETQYF
TRBV4-3	CASSFSGAGAYEQYF
TRBV9	CASSASPSSETQYF
TRBV27	CASSLFSLPDTQYF
TRBV6-6	CASRPGTEAFF
TRBV5-8	CASSLGTGNVAQPQHF
TRBV11-2	CASTLIRGRNTEAFF
TRBV7-9	CASSIGRANTGELFF
TRBV2	CARPNSDYGYTF
TRBV11-1	CASSARKTSGSPIYNEQFF
TRBV7-6	CASGRHSSGGSYEQYF
TRBV2	CASRLGDSAFF
TRBV7-6	CASSLRSGAGANVLTF
TRBV9	CASSASGGATDTQYF
TRBV10-3	CAISESKGENEQYF
TRBV6-1	CASRFGQGWIQPQHF
TRBV7-2	CASSPRGGTGPYGYTF
TRBV5-1	CASSPGTGVGYGYTF
TRBV27	CATKRGGLGDEQFF
TRBV23-1	CASSRPGFPRSDRLINQPQHF
TRBV27	CASSRNSNQPQHF
TRBV5-1	CASSLDEVARETQYF
TRBV5-1	CASSLGQRGGGTEAFF
TRBV30	CAWSTTTYNSPLHF
TRBV6-6	CASSYSFYETQYF
TRBV27	CASKSRGNTGELFF
TRBV4-1	CASSQGDYAPTDTQYF
TRBV7-9	CSSSSAGGDSGGSQYF